The 21 T cell receptor beta chains reported below all come from one sample, sequenced in a study of cytomegalovirus exposure and HLA in healthy donors. Both 60 Vbeta primers and 13 Jbeta primers went into the PCR. Clones were sequenced by immunoSEQ multiplex PCR, and TCRdb holds only the in-frame ones, with some missing. The data hold 35,000 to 45,000 clones, with 50% observed a single time. The sequenced material came from PBMCs. These receptors all stem from a human donor in good health.

The chain joins TRBV23-1 to TRBJ1-5, with 7 nucleotides matching TRBD1. TRBV23-1 falls under the ORF class, with uncertain function. V lost 2 bases and J lost 3; bases outside the gene matches: 7. CDR3 size: 16 residues. CDR3 nucleotide sequence: TGCGCCAGCAGTCAACTCGGGACAGCTGACAATCAGCCCCAGCATTTT. It is translated as CASSQLGTADNQPQHF.

The V call is TRBV9, the J call TRBJ1-3, with D maybe TRBD1 (6 bases). Looked up from germline, CDR1 is SGDLS and CDR2 is YYNGEE. V shed 3 bases and J shed 0 bases, with 22 bases lying between them. This CDR3 is built from 19 residues. The CDR3 loop is CASSARTSGTSISGNTIYF. CDR3 in DNA: TGTGCCAGCAGCGCCCGAACCTCCGGGACATCCATCTCTGGAAACACCATATATTTT.

The rearrangement links TRBV7-9 to TRBJ1-4; possible D gene TRBD1, 5 bases. Germline V gives CDR1 SEHNR, CDR2 FQNEAQ (reference sequence). The CDR3 is 14 residues long. V was trimmed by 1 base and J by 4 bases, leaving 7 bases between them. CDR3 bases: TGTGCCAGCAGCTTAGGCCAGGGTAATGAAAAACTGTTTTTT. Translated: CASSLGQGNEKLFF. The full variable domain, completed using reference TRBV7-9 and TRBJ1-4, is DTGVSQNPRHKITKRGQNVTFRCDPISEHNRLYWYRQTLGQGPEFLTYFQNEAQLEKSRLLSDRFSAERPKGSFSTLEIQRTEQGDSAMYLCASSLGQGNEKLFFGSGTQLSVL.

This chain links TRBV7-9 with TRBJ2-7, with a tentative D call TRBD1 (6 bases). Per the germline V gene, CDR1 is SEHNR and CDR2 is FQNEAQ (reference sequence). Trimming removed 1 base from V and 4 bases from J, with 17 bases in between. The CDR3 extends over 16 amino acids. The chain's CDR3 is CASSLVGAGVLYEQYF. The CDR3 DNA sequence: TGTGCCAGCAGCTTAGTCGGCGCAGGGGTTTTGTACGAGCAGTACTTC.

This chain's CDR3 is CASSFGTSGGADEQFF. In DNA form, the CDR3 reads TGTGCCAGCAGCTTCGGGACTAGCGGGGGGGCCGATGAGCAGTTCTTC. The chain recombines TRBV7-9 with TRBJ2-1; 16 nucleotides line up with TRBD2. V lost 3 bases and J lost 8; bases outside the gene matches: 4. This CDR3 comprises 16 residues. Germline V gene sequence: CDR1 SEHNR, CDR2 FQNEAQ (reference sequence).

This clone has only a few counts. V usage is TRBV30 and J usage is TRBJ1-1, with D hard to call. The CDR3 totals 14 residues. Germline assignment: CDR1 GTSNPN and CDR2 SVGIG (reference sequence). With 2 bases removed from V and 4 bases from J, the gap between germline ends came to 14 bases. This chain's CDR3 is CAWSRSSPSTEAFF. CDR3 coding DNA: TGTGCCTGGAGTCGGTCCAGCCCTAGCACTGAAGCTTTCTTT. Drawing the rest from reference TRBV30 and TRBJ1-1, the complete variable domain is SQTIHQWPATLVQPVGSPLSLECTVEGTSNPNLYWYRQAAGRGLQLLFYSVGIGQISSEVPQNLSASRPQDRQFILSSKKLLLSDSGFYLCAWSRSSPSTEAFFGQGTRLTVV.

In this sample, this clone turned up once. The chain links TRBV28 to TRBJ2-2, with TRBD1 identical over 9 bases. There are 15 residues in the CDR3. CDR1 MDHEN and CDR2 SYDVKM come from the germline V gene. J was trimmed by 6 bases and V by 3 bases; bases with no gene match: 5. In DNA form, the CDR3 reads TGTGCCAGCAGTTTGGGAGGACAGGGGTCCGGGGAGCTGTTTTTT. This translates into CASSLGGQGSGELFF.

The gene calls are TRBV27 and TRBJ1-1; maybe TRBD1 (5 bases). Germline V gene sequence: CDR1 MNHEY, CDR2 SMNVEV (reference sequence). The V and J ends lost 0 bases and 3 bases respectively, with 11 bases between them. The CDR3 has 15 amino acids. CDR3 nucleotide sequence: TGTGCCAGCAGTTTATCTTTCGGAGGGGACACTGAAGCTTTCTTT. Amino acid sequence: CASSLSFGGDTEAFF.

The V and J genes are TRBV4-3 and TRBJ2-1, with D unclear. Germline CDR1 reads LGHNA; CDR2 reads YSLEER. Trimming pared 4 bases from V and 9 bases from J, leaving 10 bases between. This CDR3 has 12 amino acids. The CDR3 sequence is CASSLMESEQFF. In DNA, the CDR3 is TGCGCCAGCAGCCTAATGGAGTCTGAGCAGTTCTTC.

The chain has TRBV6-1 and TRBJ1-1; no reliable D call. Trimming left V 0 bases short and J 10 bases short, with 9 bases between. From germline, CDR1 is MNHNS and CDR2 SASEGT. The CDR3 sequence is 12 residues long. CDR3 coding DNA: TGTGCCAGCAGTGAAGCTAACACCGCAGCTTTCTTT. This sequence encodes CASSEANTAAFF.

Comment on this clone: One end of the junction is discordant with germline, which a read error may explain. Within the sample, other DNA sequences also encode this same CDR3. This chain connects TRBV9 to TRBJ2-1; D is unresolved. The CDR3 sequence is 12 residues long. The germline CDR1 and CDR2 sequences are SGDLS and YYNGEE. This CDR3 reads CASSTLAHEQFF. The DNA of the CDR3 is TGTGCCAGCAGCACTTTAGCTCACGAGCAATTCTTC.

V gene TRBV28 combines with J gene TRBJ1-3; D not certain. The V and J ends lost 3 bases and 0 bases respectively, with 21 bases between them. From germline, CDR1 is MDHEN and CDR2 SYDVKM. This CDR3 comprises 19 residues. The CDR3 nucleotides are TGTGCCAGCAGTTTGCGTGAGGGCCTAATGGGATCCTCTGGAAACACCATATATTTT. Encoded protein: CASSLREGLMGSSGNTIYF. Full variable domain (rest looked up from reference TRBV28 and TRBJ1-3): DVKVTQSSRYLVKRTGEKVFLECVQDMDHENMFWYRQDPGLGLRLIYFSYDVKMKEKGDIPEGYSVSREKKERFSLILESASTNQTSMYLCASSLREGLMGSSGNTIYFGEGSWLTVV.

In its sample, this clone was seen a few times. CDR3 region: CASRERTGGAGKLFF. The CDR3 DNA is TGTGCCAGCAGGGAAAGAACAGGGGGCGCGGGAAAACTGTTTTTT. This chain uses TRBV6-6 with TRBJ1-4; 9 nucleotides align to TRBD1. Trimming removed 6 bases from V and 10 bases from J; junction bases left unmatched: 12. The CDR3 consists of 15 residues. Germline CDR1 MNHNY, CDR2 SVGAGI (reference sequence).

The rearrangement uses TRBV29-1 and TRBJ1-4; the D is unclear. Trimming removed 0 bases at V and 3 bases at J, with 8 bases between. Germline-derived CDR1 and CDR2 are SQVTM and ANQGSEA. This CDR3 contains 14 residues. CDR3 nucleotide sequence: TGCAGCGTTGAAGATGTGCAGTCTAATGAAAAACTGTTTTTT. As protein: CSVEDVQSNEKLFF.

The V call is TRBV25-1, the J call TRBJ1-2, with TRBD1 as a possible D gene (5 bases). Germline CDR1 reads MGHDK; CDR2 reads SYGVNS. Trimming took 3 bases from V and 2 from J, leaving 7 bases between them. The CDR3 length is 13 residues. The CDR3 is CASSDPGNYGYTF. The CDR3 DNA sequence: TGTGCCAGCAGTGACCCAGGGAACTATGGCTACACCTTC.

The chain employs TRBV7-2 and TRBJ2-1, with 8 bases identical to TRBD2. Germline loops: CDR1 SGHTA, CDR2 FQGNSA. With 7 bases clipped from V and 0 bases from J, the junction kept 5 bases outside the gene matches. The CDR3 contains 15 residues. For the CDR3, the DNA is TGTGCCAGCACCGGCCGGGGGGGCTCCTACAATGAGCAGTTCTTC. Translating gives CASTGRGGSYNEQFF.

About this clone itself: Other DNA variants within this sample encode the same CDR3. V usage is TRBV6-6 and J usage is TRBJ2-4; possibly TRBD2 for D (5 bases). The V end was cut by 6 bases, the J end by 1 base, with 16 bases between. Germline lookup yields CDR1 MNHNY and CDR2 SVGAGI (reference sequence). The length of the CDR3 is 16 residues. CDR3 coding DNA: TGTGCCAGCAGCTACAGTTCGGGAAGTGCCAAAAACATTCAGTACTTC. Translated, it gives CASSYSSGSAKNIQYF.

This clone has only a few counts. This rearrangement joins TRBV10-3 to TRBJ2-1; 8 bases match TRBD1. Losses at the gene ends were 2 bases for V and 13 bases for J; bases not matched to a gene: 4. Germline CDR1 reads ENHRY; CDR2 reads SYGVKD. This CDR3 has 12 amino acids. As DNA, the CDR3 is TGTGCCATCAGTGAGAAGGACAGGGTTCAGTTCTTC. Translating it yields CAISEKDRVQFF.

In this sample, this clone turned up a few times. V gene TRBV10-1 combines with J gene TRBJ2-1; 9 nucleotides match TRBD1. Losses at the gene ends were 4 bases for V and 5 bases for J; bases not matched to a gene: 9. The CDR3 has 16 amino acids. Looked up from germline, CDR1 is WNHNN and CDR2 is SYGVQD (reference sequence). The DNA for the CDR3 is TGCGCCAGCAGTGGACCCCGGGACAGGGACCACAATGAGCAGTTCTTC. It encodes CASSGPRDRDHNEQFF.

The chain carries TRBV4-2 and TRBJ2-1; 10 bases are shared with TRBD2. There are 16 residues in the CDR3. The junction had 3 bases not matched to a gene; V was cut back by 0 bases and J by 4 bases. CDR1 LGHNA and CDR2 YNFKEQ come from the germline V gene. This CDR3 reads CASSQELAGTYNEQFF. As DNA, the CDR3 is TGTGCCAGCAGCCAAGAACTAGCGGGAACGTACAATGAGCAGTTCTTC.

The genes are TRBV7-6 and TRBJ2-2; maybe TRBD1 (6 bases). This CDR3 is built from 16 residues. Per germline, CDR1 SGHVS and CDR2 FNYEAQ. Trimming removed 0 bases at V and 6 bases at J, with 14 bases between. The CDR3 region has the DNA TGTGCCAGCAGCTTAGCGCTAACAGGGACCGCCGGGGAGCTGTTTTTT. Amino acid sequence: CASSLALTGTAGELFF.